This TCR beta chain was profiled in a study of tumor-infiltrating lymphocytes in primary liver carcinoma. Study details: T1-T3 N0M0 was the stage of the tumors, which were roughly 4 to 11 cm across.

Unsorted whole blood served as the source of blood RNA, and germline DNA was extracted as well. The J segment lost 9 bases and the V segment lost 1 base, leaving 4 bases of the junction unmatched. The CDR3 has 15 residues. The V gene's germline CDR1 is MGHRA and CDR2 YSYEKL. Constant-region priming of approximately 0.55 ug total RNA yielded TCR beta cDNA. Library construction for TCR beta comprised three nested multiplex PCR rounds performed with slightly modified ARM-PCR. With TRBV1-TRBV30 forward primers and a C-beta reverse primer, the first two PCR rounds were run for about 10 cycles each. TCRdb called the multiplex PCR reads again in MiXCR, with one record for every CDR3 protein. The table lists about 310,000 distinct CDR3 sequences, approximately 58% of them singletons.

The material sequenced was peripheral blood. The source is a woman aged 25 to 39 with primary liver carcinoma and hepatitis B virus infection. V usage is TRBV4-1 and J usage is TRBJ2-1; 12 bases are shared with TRBD2. The CDR3 DNA sequence: TGCGCCAGCAGCCAAGGACTAGCGGGAGTGAGTGAGCAGTTCTTC. This codes for CASSQGLAGVSEQFF.